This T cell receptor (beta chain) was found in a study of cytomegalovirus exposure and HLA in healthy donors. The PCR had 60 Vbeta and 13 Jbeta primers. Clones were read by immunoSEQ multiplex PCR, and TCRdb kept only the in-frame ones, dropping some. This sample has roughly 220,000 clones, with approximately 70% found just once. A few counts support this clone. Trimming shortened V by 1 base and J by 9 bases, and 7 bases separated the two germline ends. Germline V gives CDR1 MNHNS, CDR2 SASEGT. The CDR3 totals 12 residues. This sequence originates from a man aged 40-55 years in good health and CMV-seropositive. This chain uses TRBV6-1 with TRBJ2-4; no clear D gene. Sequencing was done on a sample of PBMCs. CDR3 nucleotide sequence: TGTGCCAGCAGTGAAGATGGGCGCATTCAGTACTTC. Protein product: CASSEDGRIQYF.